These T cell receptor beta chains were read from a single sample in a study of blood T cells in healthy people across ages. In TCRdb, the 5' RACE reads were re-called with MiXCR into one record per CDR3 protein. The sample holds some 750,000 distinct CDR3 sequences, 20% to 25% seen once. The sample taken for sequencing was blood. All receptors come from a man in his 70s in good health. The conserved cysteine and the conserved F or W are not part of the CDR3 here. Each record gives: CDR3 protein, V gene, D gene. The D gene is left open where the match is weak.

SVELPGQGAYEQY | TRBV29-1 | TRBD1
ASSSTGVRSRQPQH | TRBV5-6 | TRBD1
ASSTRTGNSNEQF | TRBV6-5 | TRBD1
ASRTGLTTYNEQF | TRBV7-8 | NA
ASSFVVGGVSYNEQF | TRBV28 | NA
ASSLSNYYGYT | TRBV7-6 | NA
ASSWGLANTQY | TRBV5-1 | TRBD2
SVDTGTEGNEQF | TRBV29-1 | TRBD1
ASRPPTENTEAF | TRBV6-2/TRBV6-3 | NA
ASLAETYNEQF | TRBV25-1 | NA
SASRGLAGVLGEQF | TRBV20-1 | TRBD2
ASSRVPTDTQY | TRBV6-5 | NA
SAWTSEGVAKNTQY | TRBV20-1 | TRBD2
GGSTGPNEKLF | TRBV20-1 | TRBD1
ASSLQGPLSDTQY | TRBV5-1 | NA
ASSPPDRALEQY | TRBV6-6 | TRBD1
STGRAGELF | TRBV29-1 | NA
ASSWFNSPLH | TRBV6-5 | NA
ASRSQGGGANVLT | TRBV6-2/TRBV6-3 | NA
ASRSNLGGPYEQY | TRBV12-3/TRBV12-4 | NA
ASNLRLAGDNEQF | TRBV7-3 | TRBD2
ASSAGPNYGYT | TRBV27 | NA
ASSLTSGYIEQY | TRBV7-9 | TRBD2
SVTSGLSYNEQF | TRBV20-1 | TRBD2
ASSPGDRPYGYT | TRBV14 | NA
SVQTGLAGPNYGYT | TRBV29-1 | NA
ASRGVYEQY | TRBV12-3/TRBV12-4 | TRBD2
ASSQDLSGSFREQY | TRBV4-1 | NA
ATSRDLGQEYGYT | TRBV15 | NA
ASSLAGQGAEQF | TRBV5-1 | TRBD1
SARSRANTEAF | TRBV20-1 | NA
ASSFAGTLSYNEQF | TRBV7-2 | NA
SARRQGSYEQY | TRBV20-1 | TRBD1
ASSLEYRGGRPQEY | TRBV7-2 | NA
ASSLDAGRTYEQY | TRBV11-2 | NA
ASSLSSGGKTQY | TRBV12-3/TRBV12-4 | TRBD2
ASSTGTSRGKQY | TRBV19 | TRBD2
ASSYSQRRREGQDTQY | TRBV6-2/TRBV6-3 | TRBD2
ASSVSGGVSYEQY | TRBV12-3/TRBV12-4 | TRBD2
SAPTTSGGRHEQY | TRBV20-1 | TRBD2
TSSSGLAGARALDTQY | TRBV7-2 | TRBD2
SAKGLAGLDTQY | TRBV20-1 | TRBD2
ATRRTTVVGAPNEKLF | TRBV27 | NA
ASSQSGESF | TRBV3-1 | NA
ASSRNQYYGYT | TRBV12-3/TRBV12-4 | NA
SARVGDEKLF | TRBV20-1 | NA